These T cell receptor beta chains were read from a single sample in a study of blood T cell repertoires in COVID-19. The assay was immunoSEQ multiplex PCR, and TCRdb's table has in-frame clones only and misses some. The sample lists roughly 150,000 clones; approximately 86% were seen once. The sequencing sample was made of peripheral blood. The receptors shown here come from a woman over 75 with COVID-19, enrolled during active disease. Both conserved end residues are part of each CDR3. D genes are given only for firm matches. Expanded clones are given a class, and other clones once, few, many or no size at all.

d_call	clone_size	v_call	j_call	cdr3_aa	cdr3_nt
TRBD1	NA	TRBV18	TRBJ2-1	CASFTGTGGHEQFF	TGTGCCAGCTTTACCGGGACAGGGGGTCATGAGCAGTTCTTC
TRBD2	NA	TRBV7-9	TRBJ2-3	CASSPGRGADTQYF	TGTGCCAGCAGCCCCGGGAGGGGCGCAGATACGCAGTATTTT
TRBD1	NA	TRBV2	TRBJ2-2	CASKGQGKSELFF	TGTGCCAGCAAGGGACAGGGCAAGAGTGAGCTGTTTTTT
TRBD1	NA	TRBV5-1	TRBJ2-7	CATSVGTADSINSYEQYF	TGCGCCACCTCCGTCGGGACAGCCGACTCAATAAACTCCTACGAGCAGTACTTC
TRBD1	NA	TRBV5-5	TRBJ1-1	CASSWPGQGNTEAFF	TGTGCCAGCAGCTGGCCGGGACAGGGGAACACTGAAGCTTTCTTT
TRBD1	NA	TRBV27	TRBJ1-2	CASSPRTGGANYGYTF	TGTGCCAGCAGTCCTCGGACAGGGGGCGCCAACTATGGCTACACCTTC
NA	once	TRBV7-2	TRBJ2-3	CASSLGGRSDTQYF	TGTGCCAGCAGCTTAGGAGGGAGGTCAGATACGCAGTATTTT
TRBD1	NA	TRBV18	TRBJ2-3	CASSPSAGGMLDTQYF	TGTGCCAGCTCACCATCGGCAGGGGGCATGTTAGATACGCAGTATTTT
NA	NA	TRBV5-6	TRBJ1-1	CASSLAVTLLNTEAFF	TGTGCCAGCAGCTTGGCGGTCACCCTTTTGAACACTGAAGCTTTCTTT
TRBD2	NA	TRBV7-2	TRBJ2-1	CASSLARGGHNEQFF	TGTGCCAGCAGCTTAGCCCGCGGGGGGCACAATGAGCAGTTCTTC
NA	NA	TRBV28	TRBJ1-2	CASRVNGPYTF	TGTGCCAGCAGGGTCAATGGCCCCTACACCTTC
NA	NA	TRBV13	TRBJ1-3	CASSLVQAGNTIYF	TGTGCCAGCAGCTTAGTACAGGCTGGAAACACCATATATTTT
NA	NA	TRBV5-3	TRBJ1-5	CARSLRGISNQPQHF	TGTGCCAGAAGCTTGCGTGGCATTTCCAATCAGCCCCAGCATTTT
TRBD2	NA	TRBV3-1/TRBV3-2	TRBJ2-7	CASSQVPLQASGAYEQYF	TGTGCCAGCAGCCAAGTCCCTCTCCAGGCTAGCGGCGCCTACGAGCAGTACTTC